The 8 T cell receptor beta chains presented below share a single source sample, sequenced in a study of T-cell reconstitution after alpha-beta-depleted transplantation in children. Unique molecular identifiers were incorporated during preparation of the TCRbeta library. A single record per CDR3 protein comes from TCRdb applying MiXCR to the PCR reads. The sample contains around 380,000 distinct CDR3 sequences, about a tenth of which appear only once. The sample here was PBMCs from the stem cell graft donor, taken from the stem cell graft. The origin of the receptors is a human donor who donated a stem cell graft to a child with acute myeloid leukemia.

This chain connects TRBV6-5 to TRBJ2-2, with no clear D. V lost 3 bases to trimming and J lost 8 bases, with 10 bases between them. The CDR3 is made up of 13 amino acids. In germline, CDR1 is MNHEY, CDR2 SVGAGI. Here the CDR3 reads CASSYTPSGELFF. CDR3 coding DNA: TGTGCCAGCAGTTATACCCCTAGTGGGGAGCTGTTTTTT.

The chain links TRBV4-1 to TRBJ2-7; TRBD2 agrees at 7 bases. V lost 0 bases and J lost 1; bases outside the gene matches: 6. Germline CDR1 and CDR2: MGHRA and YSYEKL. This CDR3 contains 16 residues. The CDR3 nucleotides are TGCGCCAGCAGCCAAGACGTCACTAGCGCATCCTACGAGCAGTACTTC. Translating gives CASSQDVTSASYEQYF.

This clonotype was seen more than once but under ten times. The chain links TRBV29-1 to TRBJ2-2, with D possibly being TRBD1 (9 bases). Germline lookup yields CDR1 SQVTM and CDR2 ANQGSEA. This CDR3 region has 15 residues. V lost 6 bases and J lost 2, with 16 bases in between. The CDR3 is CSVGQGLGNTGELFF. CDR3 DNA sequence: TGCAGCGTGGGACAGGGACTAGGAAACACCGGGGAGCTGTTTTTT.

As DNA, the CDR3 is TGTGCCAGCAGTCCTAACCCTAACCAAGACAGCTATGGCTACACCTTC. Its translation: CASSPNPNQDSYGYTF. The chain uses TRBV12-3 or TRBV12-4 and TRBJ1-2, with D possibly TRBD1 on 5 matching bases. The CDR3 spans 16 residues. V was shortened by 5 bases and J by 4 bases, with 20 bases between the two germline ends.

This clonotype was counted a few times. V and J are TRBV4-1 and TRBJ2-3, with D unresolved. Germline CDR1 reads MGHRA; CDR2 reads YSYEKL. The CDR3 has 14 residues. Between the trimmed V and J ends, which lost 2 bases and 2 bases, there was a span of 8 bases. The CDR3 DNA sequence: TGCGCCAGCAGCCAAACAGACTTCACAGATACGCAGTATTTT. It translates to CASSQTDFTDTQYF.

The CDR3 is CASSLQAASTDTQYF. The CDR3 nucleotides are TGCGCCAGCAGCTTGCAAGCAGCTAGCACAGATACGCAGTATTTT. The chain links TRBV5-1 to TRBJ2-3, with unresolved D. CDR1 and CDR2 from the germline V gene are SGHRS and YFSETQ. The CDR3 extends over 15 amino acids. Trimming cost V 1 base and J 0 bases, with 9 bases left between them.

The V call is TRBV5-5, the J call TRBJ1-4; 9 bases agree with TRBD1. In germline, CDR1 is SGHKS, CDR2 YYEKEE (reference sequence). V gave up 4 bases and J gave up 3 bases; unmatched junction bases: 13. The CDR3 spans 18 residues. The CDR3 sequence: CASSIGTGGGVANEKLFF. The CDR3 DNA reads TGTGCCAGCAGCATAGGCACAGGGGGCGGGGTTGCTAATGAAAAACTGTTTTTT.

The V call is TRBV20-1, the J call TRBJ2-2; D not resolved. Trimming took off 5 bases at V and 7 bases at J, with 8 bases between the two ends. This CDR3 has 11 residues. Germline assignment: CDR1 DFQATT and CDR2 SNEGSKA (reference sequence). The CDR3 coding sequence is TGCAGTGCTCCACTCAACGGGGAGCTGTTTTTT. As protein: CSAPLNGELFF.